This T cell receptor beta chain was found in a study of radiotherapy plus CTLA-4 blockade in lung cancer. Background on the study: Objective responses occurred in about a sixth of patients; around 30% had disease control. Study-level points and caveats: Early blood T cell clone changes and increased post-radiation serum interferon-beta were reportedly the strongest response predictors.

With regard to this clone: As yet, its antigen is unknown.

Germline assignment: CDR1 SGHRS and CDR2 YFSETQ. The CDR3 is 18 amino acids. V shed 0 bases and J 2 bases; nucleotides not matched to a gene: 8. Sequenced by immunoSEQ multiplex PCR; TCRdb stores in-frame clones only, minus some. The table lists tens of thousands of clones, 77% of them singletons. This material consisted of peripheral blood, taken from a patient treated with radiotherapy plus ipilimumab. The rearrangement links TRBV5-1 to TRBJ2-1, with 10 bases fitting TRBD2. The TCR comes from a human donor with non-small cell lung cancer who had a partial response to radiotherapy plus ipilimumab. The CDR3 DNA reads as TGCGCCAGCAGCTTGGAAGCGGGGGGGCCGAGCACCTACAATGAGCAGTTCTTC. Translated, it gives CASSLEAGGPSTYNEQFF.